These 28 T cell receptor beta chains came from one sample sequenced in a study of blood T cells in healthy people across ages (dated by TCRdb to between 2015 and 2016). The library came from 5' RACE. A second PCR of roughly 7 to 11 cycles was performed with a sample-barcoded 5' primer and a J-beta primer mix. The public reads were quality trimmed at Q25 with fastp and then assembled into clones with MiXCR by TCRdb, keeping productive beta chains. Entries that share a CDR3 protein sequence are merged under the most common genes and DNA. The sample has fewer than 2 million distinct CDR3 sequences on record, 39% of them singletons. The ten largest clones add up to approximately 22% of the sample. The specimen sequenced was blood. These receptors were obtained from a human donor in good health.

This chain joins TRBV4-1 and TRBJ2-4; D not resolved. The CDR3 has 16 amino acids. Trimming shortened V by 1 base and J by 1 base, and 11 bases separated the two germline ends. Germline CDR1 MGHRA, CDR2 YSYEKL. The CDR3 DNA sequence: TGCGCCAGCAGCCAAGGAGCATATCTGGCCAAAAACATTCAGTACTTC. Encoded protein: CASSQGAYLAKNIQYF.

The chain couples TRBV7-8 to TRBJ2-3; D unclear. The CDR3 runs 14 residues. The V gene's germline CDR1 is SGHVS and CDR2 FQNEAQ. Trimming left V 2 bases short and J 2 bases short, with 8 bases between. The CDR3 DNA sequence: TGTGCCAGCAGCTTATACAAGTTCACAGATACGCAGTATTTT. Translated, it gives CASSLYKFTDTQYF.

This clonotype has only a few counts. The CDR3 nucleotides are TGCAGCGTTGAAGCCAGGGACTCCTACGAGCAGTACTTC. This translates into CSVEARDSYEQYF. The V call is TRBV29-1, the J call TRBJ2-7, with a tentative D call TRBD1 (5 bases). Germline loops: CDR1 SQVTM, CDR2 ANQGSEA. V was cut by 1 base and J by 0 bases, with 7 bases left in between. The CDR3 contains 13 residues.

This clonotype has a handful of counts. V and J are TRBV10-3 and TRBJ1-2, with D unclear. From germline, CDR1 is ENHRY and CDR2 SYGVKD. The CDR3 runs 13 residues. With 10 bases removed from V and 3 bases from J, the gap between germline ends came to 15 bases. CDR3 coding DNA: TGTGCCACCCGCGGGGAGGCGGACTATGGCTACACCTTC. This codes for CATRGEADYGYTF.

The genes are TRBV29-1 and TRBJ1-2; D is unresolved. Trimming took off 3 bases at V and 7 bases at J, with 15 bases between the two ends. The germline V gene encodes CDR1 SQVTM and CDR2 ANQGSEA. The CDR3 contains 13 residues. CDR3 DNA sequence: TGCAGCGTTGAGGACGGGCCGACTAGTGGCTACACCTTC. As protein: CSVEDGPTSGYTF.

The chain recombines TRBV12-3 or TRBV12-4 with TRBJ1-1; 8 nucleotides agree with TRBD1. The CDR3 has 16 residues. J lost 3 bases, V lost 6 bases, and 12 bases had no gene match. DNA for the CDR3: TGTGCCAGCAGACGGAACAGGGGGAATTGGGACACTGAAGCTTTCTTT. Protein sequence: CASRRNRGNWDTEAFF.

This clonotype has more than one count but fewer than ten. A read error may produce the germline difference seen at one junction end. This chain uses TRBV7-9 with TRBJ1-4; D not resolved. CDR3 length equals 11 residues. In germline, CDR1 is SEHNR, CDR2 FQNEAQ (reference sequence). The chain's CDR3 is CAGSLDEKLFF. DNA of the CDR3: TGTGCCGGCAGCCTAGATGAAAAACTGTTTTTT. Complete variable domain (other parts from reference TRBV7-9 and TRBJ1-4): DTGVSQNPRHKITKRGQNVTFRCDPISEHNRLYWYRQTLGQGPEFLTYFQNEAQLEKSRLLSDRFSAERPKGSFSTLEIQRTEQGDSAMYLCAGSLDEKLFFGSGTQLSVL.

Here the CDR3 reads CAISESGGKDNEQFF. The CDR3 DNA follows: TGTGCCATCAGTGAGTCAGGGGGCAAGGACAATGAGCAGTTCTTC. The J gene is TRBJ2-1, the V gene TRBV10-3; 7 positions agree with TRBD1. Per the germline V gene, CDR1 is ENHRY and CDR2 is SYGVKD. V dropped 0 bases and J dropped 5; count of bases not matched to a gene: 4. This CDR3 has 15 residues.

This clonotype was detected a few times. The rearrangement uses TRBV6-5 and TRBJ1-5, with a weak D call TRBD1 (5 bases). Trimming left V 0 bases short and J 4 bases short, with 7 bases between. This CDR3 spans 14 amino acids. Looked up from germline, CDR1 is MNHEY and CDR2 is SVGAGI. The CDR3 region is CASSYSGRNQPQHF. The DNA of the CDR3 is TGTGCCAGCAGTTACTCGGGGCGAAATCAGCCCCAGCATTTT.

This clonotype turned up a few times. In DNA, the CDR3 is TGTGCCAGCAGTTACTCTATAGACAGGGAGTCAAACTATGGCTACACCTTC. This gives the protein CASSYSIDRESNYGYTF. V is TRBV6-5 and J is TRBJ1-2; 7 bases agree with TRBD1. Germline V CDR1 and CDR2: MNHEY, SVGAGI. The CDR3 has 17 residues. J gave up 2 bases and V 0 bases, and 9 bases lay outside the gene matches.

The V gene is TRBV7-2, the J gene TRBJ2-4; D is perhaps TRBD1 (7 bases). The CDR3 spans 17 residues. CDR1 and CDR2 (germline): SGHTA, FQGNSA. The V end was cut by 2 bases, the J end by 13 bases, with 27 bases between. CDR3 DNA sequence: TGTGCCAGCAGCTTACCTCGCGGTACAGGGCGCAGGGGGGAGCAGTACTTC. Protein sequence: CASSLPRGTGRRGEQYF.

On this clonotype: A read error may produce the germline difference seen at one junction end. CDR3 nucleotides: TGTGCCACCAGCGGAGATCGGGAATTCTATGGCTACACCTTC. Its protein product is CATSGDREFYGYTF. The chain recombines TRBV15 with TRBJ1-2; unclear D gene. CDR1 is LNHNV and CDR2 is YYDKDF in the germline V gene (reference sequence). The CDR3 has 14 amino acids.

This clonotype occurred a few times. This chain joins TRBV7-8 and TRBJ2-7, with D unclear. This CDR3 spans 14 amino acids. Germline V lookup: CDR1 SGHVS, CDR2 FQNEAQ. V was shortened by 1 base and J by 7 bases, with 14 bases between the two germline ends. As DNA, the CDR3 is TGTGCCAGCAGCTTAGATTGGGGTAGGGATGAGCAGTACTTC. Protein sequence: CASSLDWGRDEQYF.

This clonotype occurred a few times. Compared with germline, one end of the junction differs, possibly owing to a read error. This chain links TRBV29-1 with TRBJ2-1, with 7 positions matching TRBD1. This CDR3 is 13 amino acids long. From germline, CDR1 is SQVTM and CDR2 ANQGSEA. In DNA, the CDR3 is TGCAGCGCCATACAGGGGTCTACCTACGAGCGGTTCTTC. This sequence encodes CSAIQGSTYERFF.

Worth noting for this clonotype: One end of the junction fails to match germline, which may point to a read error. The CDR3: CATSFRQPNTGAFF. DNA for the CDR3: TGTGCCACCAGCTTCCGACAGCCTAACACTGGAGCTTTCTTT. V gene TRBV15 combines with J gene TRBJ1-1; D might be TRBD1 (5 bases). CDR3 size: 14 residues. The germline V gene encodes CDR1 LNHNV and CDR2 YYDKDF (reference sequence).

The V and J genes are TRBV9 and TRBJ2-1, with 9 bases fitting TRBD2. Germline assignment: CDR1 SGDLS and CDR2 YYNGEE. This CDR3 is 15 amino acids long. Germline trimming cut 3 bases from V and 0 bases from J; bases unmatched to any gene: 1. In nucleotides, the CDR3 is TGTGCCAGCAGCGAGCGGGGGGACTCCTACAATGAGCAGTTCTTC. Amino acid sequence: CASSERGDSYNEQFF.

This clonotype was observed many times. The rearrangement uses TRBV12-3 or TRBV12-4 and TRBJ2-3, with D hard to call. CDR3 length equals 13 residues. V dropped 7 bases and J dropped 2 bases, with 10 bases sitting between them. The DNA for the CDR3 is TGTGCCAGCAACCCTTGGGACACAGATACGCAGTATTTT. Translation: CASNPWDTDTQYF.

In this sample, this clonotype turned up a few times. The CDR3 nucleotides are TGTGCCAGCAGCCCTACACCCGAGGGGGGGCTGGATCCATACGAGCAGTACTTC. Encoded protein: CASSPTPEGGLDPYEQYF. The chain recombines TRBV7-9 with TRBJ2-7; perhaps TRBD2 as D (7 bases). Germline lookup yields CDR1 SEHNR and CDR2 FQNEAQ (reference sequence). V was trimmed by 5 bases and J by 4 bases, leaving 27 bases between them. The CDR3 is 18 residues long.

J is TRBJ2-5 and V is TRBV20-1; 14 nucleotides line up with TRBD2. The CDR3 extends over 18 amino acids. V lost 0 bases to trimming and J lost 0 bases; unmatched junction nucleotides: 6. The V gene's germline CDR1 is DFQATT and CDR2 SNEGSKA (reference sequence). In DNA form, the CDR3 reads TGCAGTGCTAGAGAGGGACTAGCGGGGGCCATGTACCAAGAGACCCAGTACTTC. Protein: CSAREGLAGAMYQETQYF.

This clonotype showed up just a few times. The chain links TRBV12-3 or TRBV12-4 to TRBJ1-1; 8 bases map to TRBD1. This CDR3 region has 14 residues. J lost 1 base, V lost 5 bases, and 3 bases had no gene match. The CDR3 reads CASSGDRTNTEAFF. The DNA of the CDR3 is TGTGCCAGCAGTGGGGACAGGACGAACACTGAAGCTTTCTTT.

The chain has TRBV20-1 and TRBJ1-5; possibly TRBD1 for D (5 bases). CDR3 length: 14 amino acids. With 6 bases removed from V and 5 bases from J, the gap between germline ends came to 17 bases. Germline V gene sequence: CDR1 DFQATT, CDR2 SNEGSKA (reference sequence). CDR3 amino acids: CSARGGGVYQPQHF. DNA of the CDR3: TGCAGTGCGAGGGGTGGAGGGGTCTATCAGCCCCAGCATTTT.

This clonotype was counted between two and nine times. The chain uses TRBV6-2 or TRBV6-3 and TRBJ2-1; perhaps D is TRBD1 or TRBD2 (5 bases each). CDR3 length equals 11 residues. Trimming removed 7 bases from V and 12 bases from J, with 13 bases in between. Germline V gene lookup returns CDR1 MNHEY and CDR2 SVGEGT. The CDR3 DNA is TGTGCCAGCACTCGGGGCTGGGCGCAGTTCTTC. It codes for CASTRGWAQFF.

V gene TRBV7-9 combines with J gene TRBJ2-3; no reliable D call. V shed 3 bases and J shed 4 bases, with 11 bases lying between them. CDR3 length: 14 residues. Germline V CDR1 and CDR2: SEHNR, FQNEAQ (reference sequence). The CDR3 here is CASSLGSWADTQYF. CDR3 sequence (DNA): TGTGCCAGCAGCTTGGGGTCGTGGGCAGATACGCAGTATTTT.

This clonotype has a handful of counts. This chain joins TRBV6-5 and TRBJ2-3, with D tentatively TRBD2 (6 bases). V was trimmed by 6 bases and J by 0 bases, leaving 16 bases between them. Germline CDR1 is MNHEY and CDR2 is SVGAGI. The CDR3 extends over 16 amino acids. The CDR3 DNA sequence: TGTGCCAGCAGCACCGGGAGACTAGGGAGCACAGATACGCAGTATTTT. This sequence encodes CASSTGRLGSTDTQYF.

This clonotype appeared many times. This chain joins TRBV27 and TRBJ1-2, with TRBD1 as a possible D gene (6 bases). Trimming took off 6 bases at V and 6 bases at J, with 11 bases between the two ends. The CDR3 is 12 residues long. Germline V lookup: CDR1 MNHEY, CDR2 SMNVEV (reference sequence). The DNA of the CDR3 is TGTGCCAGCAGAAAACAGGGACATGGCTACACCTTC. Amino acid sequence: CASRKQGHGYTF.

The rearrangement uses TRBV5-6 and TRBJ2-3, with a weak D call TRBD2 (7 bases). The CDR3 contains 15 residues. CDR1 and CDR2 from the germline V gene are SGHDT and YYEEEE. The germline V and J ends were trimmed by 4 bases and 7 bases, with 19 bases remaining between them. The CDR3 loop is CASSPRGAAGHTQYF. The CDR3 bases are TGTGCCAGCAGCCCCCGGGGGGCAGCCGGTCATACGCAGTATTTT.

This clonotype was found a few times. The CDR3 spells CSADGSGANTEAFF. The CDR3 region has the DNA TGCAGCGCCGACGGGTCAGGGGCGAACACTGAAGCTTTCTTT. This rearrangement joins TRBV29-1 to TRBJ1-1; the D gene is possibly TRBD1 (6 bases). The CDR3 has 14 amino acids. V dropped 7 bases and J dropped 1 base, with 16 bases sitting between them. CDR1 is SQVTM, CDR2 ANQGSEA, per germline.

This clonotype was observed at least ten times. The chain couples TRBV4-2 to TRBJ1-2; TRBD1 matches at 8 bases. The CDR3 contains 18 residues. The germline V gene encodes CDR1 LGHNA and CDR2 YNFKEQ. J gave up 0 bases and V 0 bases, and 9 bases lay outside the gene matches. CDR3 DNA: TGTGCCAGCAGCCAAGATCCCGGTACAGGGGGTCCTAACTATGGCTACACCTTC. It yields the protein CASSQDPGTGGPNYGYTF.